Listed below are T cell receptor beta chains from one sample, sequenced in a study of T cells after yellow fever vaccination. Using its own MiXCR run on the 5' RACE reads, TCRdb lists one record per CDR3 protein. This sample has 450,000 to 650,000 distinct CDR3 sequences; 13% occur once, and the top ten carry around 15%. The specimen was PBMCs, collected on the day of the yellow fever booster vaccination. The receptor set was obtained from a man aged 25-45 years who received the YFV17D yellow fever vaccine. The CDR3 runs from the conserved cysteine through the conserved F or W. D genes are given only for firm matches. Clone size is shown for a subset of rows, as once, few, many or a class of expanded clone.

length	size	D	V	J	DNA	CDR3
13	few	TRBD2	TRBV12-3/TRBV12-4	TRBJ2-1	TGTGCCAGCAGACCGGCGGGGGTCAATGAGCAGTTCTTC	CASRPAGVNEQFF
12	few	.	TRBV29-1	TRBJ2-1	TGCAGCGTCAGCGGGCACTACAATGAGCAGTTCTTC	CSVSGHYNEQFF
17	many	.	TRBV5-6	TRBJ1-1	TGTGCCAGCAGCTTGGGTCCGAGGGGGGCCATAGGCACTGAAGCTTTCTTT	CASSLGPRGAIGTEAFF
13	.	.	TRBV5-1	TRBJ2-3	TGCGCCAGCAGCCCGTTCTGGGGGCCTACGCAGTATTTT	CASSPFWGPTQYF
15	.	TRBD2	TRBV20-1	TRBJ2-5	TGCAGTGCTAGAACCCGAGCGGGGCTCAGAGAGACCCAGTACTTC	CSARTRAGLRETQYF
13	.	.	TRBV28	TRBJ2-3	TGTGCCAGCAATGCGGGGCGCACAGATACGCAGTATTTT	CASNAGRTDTQYF
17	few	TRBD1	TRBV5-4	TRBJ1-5	TGTGCCAGCAGCCGGGGACAGGGGGCGAACGATTATCAGCCCCAGCATTTT	CASSRGQGANDYQPQHF
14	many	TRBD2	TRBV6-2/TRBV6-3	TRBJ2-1	TGTGCCAGCAGAAACCTAGCGGGACCCCTCTGGGAGTTCTTC	CASRNLAGPLWEFF
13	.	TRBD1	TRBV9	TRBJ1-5	TGTGCCAGCAGCACCCGGACAGGGGAGGTCCAGCATTTT	CASSTRTGEVQHF
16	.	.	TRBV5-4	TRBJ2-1	TGTGCCAGCAGCCCGAGCTCTATAAGCTCCTACAATGAGCAGTTCTTC	CASSPSSISSYNEQFF
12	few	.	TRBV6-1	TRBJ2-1	TGTGCCAGCACCAAACCCCTTTTGGAGCAGTTCTTC	CASTKPLLEQFF